The present T cell receptor (beta chain) was sequenced within a study of blood T cell repertoires in COVID-19. Study in general: Samples came from the United States, Italy and Spain, spanning acute and convalescent COVID-19. T cells, B-cell-depleted T cells, or PBMCs supplied cDNA or gDNA.

Seattle enrolled patients during active infection and tracked them longitudinally. The CDR3 has 15 residues. Germline V gives CDR1 SGDLS, CDR2 YYNGEE. The ends were cut back, 0 bases at V and 2 bases at J, with 12 bases in the middle. The repertoire was sequenced with immunoSEQ multiplex PCR; TCRdb's copy has only in-frame clones and lacks some. The table lists 200,000 to 250,000 clones, 86% of them singletons. This chain connects TRBV9 to TRBJ2-7; D gene uncertain. This TCR derives from a man in his fifties with COVID-19, enrolled during active disease. The sample taken for sequencing was peripheral blood. The CDR3 spells CASSVGFSRTYEQYF. The CDR3 DNA reads as TGTGCCAGCAGCGTAGGTTTTAGCAGAACCTACGAGCAGTACTTC.